This entry concerns a single TCR beta chain. Its recognized antigen is unknown. Base qualities are not provided; no much larger clone lies one nucleotide away. Explained via the paper, the time point label denotes: neoterminal ileum biopsy at postoperative endoscopy, about 6 months after surgery. To be eligible, patients had to be adults with ileal or ileocolonic Crohn's disease and an indication for ileocolonic resection. Whole ileal mucosal biopsies were stored frozen at -80°C before DNA extraction. Genomic DNA was extracted from frozen whole biopsies using a TRizol-based method and was quantified with a NanoDrop 2000 spectrophotometer. The V end gives up 3 bases and the J end 11 bases, leaving 16 bases in the junction not matched to a gene. CDR1 and CDR2 were assigned from the germline V gene as SGHRS and YFSETQ. The CDR3 spans 15 residues, from the cysteine through the phenylalanine. The sequence is cut down to CDR3 DNA, 45 bases in frame from base 1.

Roughly 0.55 micrograms of biopsy DNA per sample were submitted for commercial TCRB immunosequencing. CDR3 regions were amplified from genomic DNA by Adaptive Biotechnology using a two-step, amplification bias-controlled multiplex PCR. In the first PCR, primers covered every V and J gene segment, and in the second PCR, barcodes and Illumina adapters were added. An Illumina instrument was used to sequence the CDR3 libraries. Turning to the authors' computational methods: Vendor-provided pipelines were combined with custom analysis of raw data in R/Bioconductor under R version 3.3.0. Clonality, which ranges from 0 to 1, was calculated as the inverse of the normalised Shannon entropy across all productive clones. High-frequency clones were defined as the repertoire share of the top 100 clones, retaining only clones passing a 95% confidence test. Repertoire diversity was measured with the Simpson index, and overlap between samples was measured with the Morisita-Horn index. This immuneACCESS table, as held by TCRdb, lists in-frame sequences with V and J called but not all clones. Of the missing ones, under half trace to an unresolved V gene in checked studies; the others have no known cause. V and J calls and clone size follow that table, whereas D and trimming were derived from the DNA. This sample holds some 10,000 clones; 75% to 85% were observed only once. Around 14% of the sample is in the top ten clones.

This record belongs to a study of T cell repertoires in ileal Crohn's disease (dated by TCRdb to between 2017 and 2020). In the study overall: The median duration of disease was 6 to 10 years, and at the time of surgery roughly 36% of patients were active smokers. The TCR repertoire was analysed in approximately 61 patients with Crohn's disease drawn from a prospective multicentre cohort. Endoscopic postoperative recurrence was defined by a Rutgeerts score above i0. A total of about 170 mucosal samples from approximately 60 patients were sequenced, with samples obtained at several locations on the surgical specimen and at postoperative endoscopy. About half of the patients received postoperative therapy: about 10 received thiopurines and 15 to 20 received anti-TNF agents. M6 samples consisted of neoterminal ileum biopsies collected during postoperative colonoscopy. Running in parallel with the study was a multicentre cohort set up to find predictors of early endoscopic recurrence following ileocolonic resection. All patients had surgery for a complication: stricturing disease in around 60% and penetrating disease in roughly 39%.

Paper-wide results and their limitations: The timing of postoperative endoscopy varied within the first year after surgery, and the median delay was roughly 7.4 months. A significantly higher proportion of clonal expansions was observed in active smokers at surgery than in non-smokers (approximately 28% vs 17%, p=0.02). Endoscopic recurrence was linked to a higher percentage of high-frequency clones at surgery, and recurrence occurred in every patient whose clonality exceeded 26.8% (18/57). Compared with CD4 T cells, sorted CD8 T cells contained more high-frequency clones, which suggests that the mucosal expansions were mostly CD8. Only a subgroup of patients, of unstated size, had mucosal CD4 and CD8 T cells sorted and sequenced.

The receptor chain draws on TRBV5-1 and TRBJ2-5, and 7 junctional nucleotides match TRBD1. The sample taken for sequencing was ileal tissue. The clonotype was recovered from an adult with Crohn's disease. The DNA is as follows: TGCGCCAGCAGCTATATGGGACAGAAATTTAGAGAGCAGTACTTC. Translated, it gives CASSYMGQKFREQYF.